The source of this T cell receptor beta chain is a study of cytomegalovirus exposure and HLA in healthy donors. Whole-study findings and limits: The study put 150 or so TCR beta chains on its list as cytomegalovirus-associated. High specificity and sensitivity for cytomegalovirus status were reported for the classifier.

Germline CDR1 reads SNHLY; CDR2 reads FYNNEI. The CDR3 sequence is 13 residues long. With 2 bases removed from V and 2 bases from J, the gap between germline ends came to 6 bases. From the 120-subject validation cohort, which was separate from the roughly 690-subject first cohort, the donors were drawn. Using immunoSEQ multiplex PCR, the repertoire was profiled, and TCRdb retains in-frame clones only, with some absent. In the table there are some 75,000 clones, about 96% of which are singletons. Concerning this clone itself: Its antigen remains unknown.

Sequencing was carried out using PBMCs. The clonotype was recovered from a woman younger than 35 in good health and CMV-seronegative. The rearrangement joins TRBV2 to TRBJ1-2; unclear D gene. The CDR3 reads CASSERENYGYTF. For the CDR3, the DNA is TGTGCCAGCAGTGAACGCGAGAACTATGGCTACACCTTC.